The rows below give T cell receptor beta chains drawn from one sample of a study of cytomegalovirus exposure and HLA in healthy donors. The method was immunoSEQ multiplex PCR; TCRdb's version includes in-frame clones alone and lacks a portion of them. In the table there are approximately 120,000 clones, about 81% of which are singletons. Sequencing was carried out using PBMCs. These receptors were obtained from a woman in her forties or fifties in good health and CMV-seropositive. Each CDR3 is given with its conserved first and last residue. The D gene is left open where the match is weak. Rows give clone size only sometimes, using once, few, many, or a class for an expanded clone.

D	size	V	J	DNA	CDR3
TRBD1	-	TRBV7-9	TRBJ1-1	TGTGCCAGCAGTCAGGGGGCGAACACTGAAGCTTTCTTT	CASSQGANTEAFF
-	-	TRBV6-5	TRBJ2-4	TGTGCCAGCAGTTGGGGCCAAGCTGCCAAAAACATTCAGTACTTC	CASSWGQAAKNIQYF
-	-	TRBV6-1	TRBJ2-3	TGTGCCAGCAGTGAACAGGGGATCACAGATACGCAGTATTTT	CASSEQGITDTQYF
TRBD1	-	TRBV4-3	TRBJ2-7	TGCGCCAGCAGCCCCGGGACAGGAGGCTACGAGCAGTACTTC	CASSPGTGGYEQYF
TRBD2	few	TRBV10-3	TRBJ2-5	TGTGCCATCAAGGGGGGCAGTCCGGGGGGGCCAGAGACCCAGTACTTC	CAIKGGSPGGPETQYF
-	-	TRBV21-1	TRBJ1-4	TGTGCCAGATTCTGCGGACAGGAGGAAAAACTGTTTTTT	CARFCGQEEKLFF
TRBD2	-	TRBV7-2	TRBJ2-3	TGTGCCAGCAGCTTACGACTAGCGGGAGTGTCAGATACGCAGTATTTT	CASSLRLAGVSDTQYF
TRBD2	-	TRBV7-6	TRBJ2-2	TGTGCCAGCAGCGTGGGACTAGCGGGGGCCCGGGAGCTGTTTTTT	CASSVGLAGARELFF
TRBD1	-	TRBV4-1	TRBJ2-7	TGCGCCAGCAGTAACATGTTACGGACAGGGTATAGACACGAGCAGTACTTC	CASSNMLRTGYRHEQYF
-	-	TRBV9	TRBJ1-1	TGTGCCAGCAGCGTTTCTAACAGGGACACTGAAGCTTTCTTT	CASSVSNRDTEAFF
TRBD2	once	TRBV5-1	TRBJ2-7	TGCGCCAGCAGCCCACGGGGAGCGGGAGCCTACGAGCAGTACTTC	CASSPRGAGAYEQYF
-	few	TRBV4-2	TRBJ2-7	TGTGCCAGCAGCCAAGGAGGCGGCTACGAGCAGTACTTC	CASSQGGGYEQYF
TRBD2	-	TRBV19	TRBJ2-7	TGTGCCAGTAGGCTCGGGACTAGCGGCGCCTACGAGCAGTACTTC	CASRLGTSGAYEQYF
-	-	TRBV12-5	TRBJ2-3	TGTGCTAGTGGTCCCAGGACAGGACGGAGGGTGGATACGCAGTATTTT	CASGPRTGRRVDTQYF
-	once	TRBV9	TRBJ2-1	TGTGCCAGCAGCGTAGGATGGGGAGGTGGGAGGTATGAGCAGTTCTTC	CASSVGWGGGRYEQFF
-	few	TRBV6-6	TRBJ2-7	TGTGCCAGCAGTGCCCGGGCCGGACACATGTACTTC	CASSARAGHMYF
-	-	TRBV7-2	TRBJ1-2	TGTGCCAGCAGCTTAGCCGTCGGCGGATATAACTATGGCTACACCTTC	CASSLAVGGYNYGYTF
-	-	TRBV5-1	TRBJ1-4	TGCGCCAGCAGCTTGGGTCAACGAGGTGAAAAACTGTTTTTT	CASSLGQRGEKLFF
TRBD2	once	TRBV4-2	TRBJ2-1	TGTGCCAGCAGCCAAGGGACTAGCGGGGGCCTTGAGCAGTTCTTC	CASSQGTSGGLEQFF
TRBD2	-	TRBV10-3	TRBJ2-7	TGTGCCATCAGTGCTACTAGCGGGAGGGCCGGGTTATACGAGCAGTACTTC	CAISATSGRAGLYEQYF
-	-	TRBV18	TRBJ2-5	TGTGCCAGCTCACCATATGACAGGTTGCAAGAGACCCAGTACTTC	CASSPYDRLQETQYF
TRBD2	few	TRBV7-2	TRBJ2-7	TGTGCCAGCAGCTTAGGGGTCGGGAGGGGATACGAGCAGTACTTC	CASSLGVGRGYEQYF
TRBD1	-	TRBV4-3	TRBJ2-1	TGCGCCAGCAGCCCCCCAAGTGGGACAGGGGACTACAATGAGCAGTTCTTC	CASSPPSGTGDYNEQFF
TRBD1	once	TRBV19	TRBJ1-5	TGTGCCAGTAGTCGGCGGGACAGGGGAAATCAGCCCCAGCATTTT	CASSRRDRGNQPQHF
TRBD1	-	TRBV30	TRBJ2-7	TGTGCCTGGAGTCTAGGACAGGCTGGCTACGAGCAGTACTTC	CAWSLGQAGYEQYF
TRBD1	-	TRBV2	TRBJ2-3	TGTGCCAGCAGTGAAAGGACAGGTTCCACAGATACGCAGTATTTT	CASSERTGSTDTQYF
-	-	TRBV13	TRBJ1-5	TGTGCCAGCAGCCCCCGACAGGAACTCTTTAGTAATCAGCCCCAGCATTTT	CASSPRQELFSNQPQHF
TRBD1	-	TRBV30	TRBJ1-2	TGTGCCTGGTCTACGACAGGGAGCGGCTACACCTTC	CAWSTTGSGYTF
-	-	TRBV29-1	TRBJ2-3	TGCAGCGTTGAACGGGTGAGCACAGATACGCAGTATTTT	CSVERVSTDTQYF
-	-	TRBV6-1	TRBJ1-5	TGTGCCAGCAGTGGCGGACTGAACGGCAATCAGCCCCAGCATTTT	CASSGGLNGNQPQHF
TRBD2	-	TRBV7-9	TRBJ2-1	TGTGCCAGCAGCCCCGGGGGGGGTTATTCGGGTGAGCAGTTCTTC	CASSPGGGYSGEQFF
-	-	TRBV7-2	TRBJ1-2	TGTGCCAGCAGCCCCCACCAGGGTGGCTACACCTTC	CASSPHQGGYTF
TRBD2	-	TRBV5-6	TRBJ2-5	TGTGCCAGCAGCTCCGGAAGCGGGAGCCAAGAGACCCAGTACTTC	CASSSGSGSQETQYF
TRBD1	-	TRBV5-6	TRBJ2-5	TGTGCCAGCAGCTCGACAGGGCCGCGGACCCAGTACTTC	CASSSTGPRTQYF
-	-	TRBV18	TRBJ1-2	TGTGCCAGCTCACTAGGCCCAGGGGACGGTGGCTACACCTTC	CASSLGPGDGGYTF
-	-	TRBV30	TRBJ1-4	TGTGCCTGGAGTGTGGGAGGCAAACTGTTTTTT	CAWSVGGKLFF
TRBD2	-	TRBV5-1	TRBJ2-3	TGCGCCAGCAGCTTGGGGCTAGCGGGGCGCACAGATACGCAGTATTTT	CASSLGLAGRTDTQYF
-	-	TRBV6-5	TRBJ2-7	TGTGCCAGCAGTGCGTCCCCGGGCGAGCAGTACTTC	CASSASPGEQYF
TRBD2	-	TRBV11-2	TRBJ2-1	TGTGCCAGCAGCCCCCGAGCCCGGACTAGTGATGAGCAGTTCTTC	CASSPRARTSDEQFF
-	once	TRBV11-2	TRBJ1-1	TGTGCCAGCAGCTTAACTTTGAACACTGAAGCTTTCTTT	CASSLTLNTEAFF
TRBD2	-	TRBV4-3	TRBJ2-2	TGCGCCAGCACCCCTCGACTAGCCTCGAACACCGGGGAGCTGTTTTTT	CASTPRLASNTGELFF
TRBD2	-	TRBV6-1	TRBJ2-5	TGTGCCAGCAGTGACGGTCGAGCAGGCCGGGGGGTGGGGGAGACCCAGTACTTC	CASSDGRAGRGVGETQYF
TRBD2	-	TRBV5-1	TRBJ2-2	TGCGCCAGCAGCTTGGGGGCTAGCGGGAACACCGGGGAGCTGTTTTTT	CASSLGASGNTGELFF
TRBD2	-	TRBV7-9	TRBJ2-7	TGTGCCAGCAGCTTGGGACTAGCGTACTACGAGCAGTACTTC	CASSLGLAYYEQYF
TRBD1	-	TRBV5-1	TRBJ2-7	TGCGCCAGCAGCTTGGTCCTCGGGACAGCCTACGAGCAGTACTTC	CASSLVLGTAYEQYF